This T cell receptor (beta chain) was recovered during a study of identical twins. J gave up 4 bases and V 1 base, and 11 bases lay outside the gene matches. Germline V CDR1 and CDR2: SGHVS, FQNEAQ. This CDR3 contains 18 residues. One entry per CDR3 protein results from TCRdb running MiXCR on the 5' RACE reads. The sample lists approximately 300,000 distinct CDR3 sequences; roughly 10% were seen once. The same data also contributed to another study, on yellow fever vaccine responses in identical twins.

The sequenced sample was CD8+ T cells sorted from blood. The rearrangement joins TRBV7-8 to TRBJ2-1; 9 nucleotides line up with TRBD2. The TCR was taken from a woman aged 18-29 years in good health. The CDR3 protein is CASSLVGASGALYNEQFF. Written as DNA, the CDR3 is TGTGCCAGCAGCTTAGTAGGGGCTAGCGGGGCCCTTTACAATGAGCAGTTCTTC.